This TCR beta chain was identified in a study of metastatic and nonmetastatic thyroid tumors. On the study more broadly: Repertoire data that came from the blood and tumor or nodule tissue of malignant and benign thyroid patients were compared.

This CDR3 is built from 17 residues. The ends lost 1 base at V and 1 base at J; junction bases unmatched: 6. In its sample, this clone was seen many times. Antigen: not known. Findings of the study overall: Reported TCR beta diversity, measured in blood and tumor, was significantly higher for malignant thyroid tumors than for benign nodules.

Not a single patient had been given any form of treatment at any point before undergoing thyroid surgery. In the original analysis: What underpinned the distant-metastasis classifier for papillary thyroid cancer was the set of CDR3 differences across clinicopathological groups. MiXCR re-clonotyped the PCR reads for TCRdb. These V and J calls originate from TCRdb's pipeline instead of the authors' own analysis. The sample consists of roughly 63,000 clones, roughly 17% of them appearing once. This clonotype was obtained from a male donor with papillary thyroid cancer or a benign thyroid nodule (not recorded which). Some clones in this sample may be carry-over from other donors' samples. Sample: blood. The chain employs TRBV12-3 or TRBV12-4 and TRBJ2-5; 10 bases line up with TRBD2. The CDR3 loop reads CASSLVSSGGSQETQYF. As DNA, the CDR3 is TGTGCCAGCAGTTTAGTGAGTAGCGGGGGGTCCCAAGAGACCCAGTACTTC.